One sample yielded the 6 T cell receptor beta chains listed below, sequenced in a study of shared clonotypes between healthy human individuals. Clones were sequenced by immunoSEQ multiplex PCR, and TCRdb holds only the in-frame ones, with some missing. The table has some 580,000 clones, roughly 97% seen once. Material for sequencing was naive CD4+ T cells sorted from blood. The subset: CD45RA+ positively selected. These receptors all come from a woman under 40 in good health.

The chain links TRBV19 to TRBJ1-1; the D is unclear. Germline CDR1 and CDR2: LNHDA and SQIVND (reference sequence). The CDR3 contains 12 residues. The germline V and J ends were trimmed by 4 bases and 1 base, with 4 bases remaining between them. The CDR3 reads CASSTWNTEAFF. The CDR3 nucleotides read TGTGCCAGTAGTACTTGGAACACTGAAGCTTTCTTT.

This rearrangement joins TRBV6-5 to TRBJ2-1; the D is unclear. Deletions cut 4 bases from V and 3 bases from J, with 13 bases between. Germline values: CDR1 MNHEY, CDR2 SVGAGI. This CDR3 comprises 15 residues. Here the CDR3 reads CASSFRRKLYNEQFF. The CDR3 DNA reads TGTGCCAGCAGTTTCCGGCGGAAGCTCTACAATGAGCAGTTCTTC.

The chain uses TRBV7-2 and TRBJ1-2; D remains ambiguous. The CDR3 extends over 15 amino acids. Trimming shortened V by 2 bases and J by 0 bases, and 10 bases separated the two germline ends. The V gene's germline CDR1 is SGHTA and CDR2 FQGNSA. Here the CDR3 reads CASSLHAGANYGYTF. CDR3 bases: TGTGCCAGCAGCTTACATGCGGGAGCTAACTATGGCTACACCTTC. The complete variable domain, with remaining parts taken from reference TRBV7-2 and TRBJ1-2, reads GAGVSQSPSNKVTEKGKDVELRCDPISGHTALYWYRQSLGQGLEFLIYFQGNSAPDKSGLPSDRFSAERTGGSVSTLTIQRTQQEDSAVYLCASSLHAGANYGYTFGSGTRLTVV.

About this clone: This CDR3 is also generated by other DNA sequences in the sample. The genes are TRBV6-1 and TRBJ1-2; D remains unclear. Trimming shortened V by 1 base and J by 3 bases, and 9 bases separated the two germline ends. This CDR3 comprises 14 residues. Germline assignment: CDR1 MNHNS and CDR2 SASEGT. The CDR3 nucleotides are TGTGCCAGCAGTGAAGGAACGTATTACTATGGCTACACCTTC. Protein: CASSEGTYYYGYTF.

CDR3 residues: CAINTIATTVKGYTF. CDR3 bases: TGTGCCATCAATACGATAGCTACCACAGTCAAGGGCTACACCTTC. This rearrangement joins TRBV10-3 to TRBJ1-2; D not certain. With 7 bases removed from V and 8 bases from J, the gap between germline ends came to 23 bases. The CDR3 contains 15 residues. Germline V gives CDR1 ENHRY, CDR2 SYGVKD.

V usage is TRBV6-6 and J usage is TRBJ1-2, with D hard to call. V was pared by 6 bases and J by 2 bases, with 13 bases between. This CDR3 has 14 amino acids. Germline lookup yields CDR1 MNHNY and CDR2 SVGAGI (reference sequence). The CDR3 nucleotides read TGTGCCAGCAGATCGACACGCGGCAACTATGGCTACACCTTC. It specifies CASRSTRGNYGYTF.